This passage covers 21 T cell receptor beta chains from one sample sequenced in a study of blood T cell repertoires in COVID-19. Assay used: immunoSEQ multiplex PCR; TCRdb lists only in-frame clones, some missing. The sample has some 260,000 clones, under 90% seen once. Sequences were obtained from peripheral blood. The receptor source for this set is a woman under 30 with acute or convalescent COVID-19.

The chain employs TRBV7-9 and TRBJ2-3; TRBD1 matches 8 bases. J gave up 5 bases and V 6 bases, and 4 bases lay outside the gene matches. This CDR3 is built from 13 residues. Germline lookup yields CDR1 SEHNR and CDR2 FQNEAQ (reference sequence). The chain's CDR3 is CASRLTGGDTQYF. DNA for the CDR3: TGTGCCAGCAGGCTAACAGGGGGAGATACGCAGTATTTT.

V usage is TRBV28 and J usage is TRBJ2-5, with a possible D match to TRBD1 (5 bases). CDR1 is MDHEN and CDR2 is SYDVKM in the germline V gene. V lost 6 bases and J 1 base, leaving 12 bases between the germline ends. The length of the CDR3 is 14 residues. The CDR3 here is CASSPRQTQETQYF. The CDR3 coding sequence is TGTGCCAGCAGCCCGAGACAGACCCAAGAGACCCAGTACTTC.

V and J are TRBV23-1 and TRBJ1-5; 8 bases map to TRBD1. TRBV23-1 is noted as an ORF with a role that remains uncertain. This CDR3 spans 20 amino acids. V lost 10 bases, J lost 3 bases, and 26 bases stayed unmatched. The CDR3 coding sequence is TGCGCCAACCCGCCATGCACCGGGACAGGTATCCCCCCTTACAATCAGCCCCAGCATTTT. Translation gives CANPPCTGTGIPPYNQPQHF.

The rearrangement joins TRBV27 to TRBJ1-1, with D possibly matching TRBD1 (6 bases). Deletions cut 5 bases from V and 1 base from J, with 20 bases between. In germline, CDR1 is MNHEY, CDR2 SMNVEV (reference sequence). The CDR3 runs to 17 residues. The CDR3 sequence is CASSPAHRVQGNTEAFF. In nucleotides, the CDR3 is TGTGCCAGCAGTCCAGCCCACAGGGTACAGGGGAACACTGAAGCTTTCTTT.

The chain couples TRBV5-1 to TRBJ2-1; 9 bases map to TRBD2. CDR3 size: 15 residues. Per the germline V gene, CDR1 is SGHRS and CDR2 is YFSETQ. J gave up 10 bases and V 0 bases, and 8 bases lay outside the gene matches. The DNA for the CDR3 is TGCGCCAGCAGCTTGGCGGGACTAGCTATTCTAGAGCAGTTCTTC. Its protein product is CASSLAGLAILEQFF.

V is TRBV20-1 and J is TRBJ2-1; no definite D call. The ends were cut back, 3 bases at V and 8 bases at J, with 8 bases in the middle. Germline V gives CDR1 DFQATT, CDR2 SNEGSKA (reference sequence). This CDR3 has 11 residues. Here the CDR3 DNA reads TGCAGTGCTAGTATGGGCTATGAGCAGTTCTTC. It translates to CSASMGYEQFF.

The chain combines TRBV30 with TRBJ1-3, with 10 nucleotides matching TRBD1. The CDR3 is 16 amino acids. Germline V gene lookup returns CDR1 GTSNPN and CDR2 SVGIG (reference sequence). The V segment lost 5 bases and the J segment 4 bases; nucleotides outside the gene matches: 11. CDR3 loop: CAWQGRQGASGNTIYF. The CDR3 DNA reads as TGTGCCTGGCAAGGACGACAGGGGGCTTCGGGAAACACCATATATTTT.

A single count supports this clone. The chain uses TRBV6-6 and TRBJ1-4; the match to TRBD1 covers 7 bases. CDR1 is MNHNY, CDR2 SVGAGI, per germline (reference sequence). J lost 3 bases, V lost 7 bases, and 8 bases had no gene match. The CDR3 sequence is 15 residues long. CDR3 nucleotides: TGTGCCAGCAATACTTGGGACAGAGCTAATGAAAAACTGTTTTTT. Translating gives CASNTWDRANEKLFF.

The chain recombines TRBV4-3 with TRBJ2-6, with D unresolved. Germline CDR1 and CDR2: LGHNA and YSLEER. Trimming took off 0 bases at V and 4 bases at J, with 10 bases between the two ends. CDR3 size: 16 residues. In DNA form, the CDR3 reads TGCGCCAGCAGCCAAGATTTTGTCTCCGGGGCCAACGTCCTGACTTTC. This codes for CASSQDFVSGANVLTF.

The genes are TRBV7-9 and TRBJ2-2; 9 bases agree with TRBD2. This CDR3 region has 14 residues. The junction had 4 bases not matched to a gene; V was cut back by 6 bases and J by 5 bases. Germline V gene data show CDR1 as SEHNR and CDR2 as FQNEAQ (reference sequence). The CDR3 is CASRGTSRTGELFF. The DNA of the CDR3 is TGTGCCAGCAGAGGGACTAGCAGAACCGGGGAGCTGTTTTTT.

The V gene is TRBV6-2 or TRBV6-3, the J gene TRBJ2-5, with TRBD1 identical over 7 bases. Unmatched junction bases numbered 2, after V lost 2 bases and J lost 2 bases. Germline CDR1 and CDR2: MNHEY and SVGEGT. There are 14 residues in the CDR3. The DNA of the CDR3 is TGTGCCAGCAGTTACACGGGACAGCAAGAGACCCAGTACTTC. Translating gives CASSYTGQQETQYF.

The table lists this clone with a count of one. The rearrangement links TRBV9 to TRBJ2-3; 12 nucleotides line up with TRBD2. Germline V CDR1 and CDR2: SGDLS, YYNGEE. V lost 3 bases, J lost 3 bases, and 2 bases stayed unmatched. This CDR3 is built from 15 residues. In DNA, the CDR3 is TGTGCCAGCAGCGCCGGACTAGCGGGAACAGATACGCAGTATTTT. Residues: CASSAGLAGTDTQYF.

V usage is TRBV4-2 and J usage is TRBJ2-3; 7 positions agree with TRBD2. This CDR3 spans 15 amino acids. J lost 4 bases, V lost 2 bases, and 6 bases had no gene match. Germline values: CDR1 LGHNA, CDR2 YNFKEQ. CDR3 sequence (DNA): TGTGCCAGCAGCCAAACAGGACTAGAAGCAGATACGCAGTATTTT. Its translation: CASSQTGLEADTQYF.

V is TRBV14 and J is TRBJ2-1, with a possible D match to TRBD2 (6 bases). Germline V CDR1 and CDR2: SGHDN, FVKESK. V lost 0 bases and J lost 6, with 15 bases in between. This CDR3 contains 16 residues. CDR3 sequence reads: CASSQDSAGMGNEQFF. The CDR3 DNA reads as TGTGCCAGCAGCCAAGATTCGGCGGGAATGGGCAATGAGCAGTTCTTC. Drawing the rest from reference TRBV14 and TRBJ2-1, the complete variable domain is EAGVTQFPSHSVIEKGQTVTLRCDPISGHDNLYWYRRVMGKEIKFLLHFVKESKQDESGMPNNRFLAERTGGTYSTLKVQPAELEDSGVYFCASSQDSAGMGNEQFFGPGTRLTVL.

The rearrangement uses TRBV4-3 and TRBJ2-7; 16 nucleotides line up with TRBD2. Unmatched junction bases numbered 12, after V lost 1 base and J lost 6 bases. CDR1 is LGHNA, CDR2 YSLEER, per germline. The CDR3 has 19 residues. The CDR3 region is CASSQVFPGLAGGRPEQYF. CDR3 sequence (DNA): TGCGCCAGCAGCCAAGTTTTCCCGGGACTAGCGGGAGGGCGCCCCGAGCAGTACTTC.

This chain joins TRBV21-1 and TRBJ2-7; the table calls TRBD2, which could not be checked here. TRBV21-1 is a pseudogene segment. This CDR3 has 15 amino acids. CDR3 region: CASSKAASGSLEQYF. The DNA for the CDR3 is TGTGCCAGCAGCAAGGCGGCTAGCGGTTCTCTGGAGCAGTACTTC.

The chain uses TRBV2 and TRBJ1-2, with a weak D call TRBD1 (5 bases). CDR1 is SNHLY, CDR2 FYNNEI, per germline. The length of the CDR3 is 14 residues. Trimming shortened V by 8 bases and J by 5 bases, and 18 bases separated the two germline ends. The chain's CDR3 is CASPPWGPIYGYTF. Here the CDR3 DNA reads TGTGCCAGCCCCCCGTGGGGCCCCATATATGGCTACACCTTC.

The rearrangement joins TRBV12-3 or TRBV12-4 to TRBJ2-3, with a possible D match to TRBD2 (5 bases). The CDR3 is 13 amino acids. Trimming pared 7 bases from V and 6 bases from J, leaving 14 bases between. The CDR3 is CASNLLGGDTQYF. CDR3 DNA: TGTGCCAGCAATTTGCTCGGCGGGGATACGCAGTATTTT.

DNA for the CDR3: TGTGCCAGCAGCGTAGCTCCCATCGGAGGGACTAGCGTGCACAATGAGCAGTTCTTC. This translates into CASSVAPIGGTSVHNEQFF. The chain uses TRBV9 and TRBJ2-1, with 10 bases lining up with TRBD2. Looked up from germline, CDR1 is SGDLS and CDR2 is YYNGEE. Losses at the gene ends were 0 bases for V and 5 bases for J; bases not matched to a gene: 14. This CDR3 region has 19 residues.

CDR3 bases: TGTGCCAGCAGCCAGGGAGTGAGCTATGGCTACACCTTC. It encodes CASSQGVSYGYTF. V usage is TRBV14 and J usage is TRBJ1-2; no clear D. Germline V lookup: CDR1 SGHDN, CDR2 FVKESK. The CDR3 sequence is 13 residues long. Trimming stripped 3 bases from V and 4 bases from J, with 9 bases between.

The J gene is TRBJ2-1, the V gene TRBV6-1, with 11 positions matching TRBD2. Trimming cost V 0 bases and J 0 bases; bases outside gene matches: 16. Germline V gene data show CDR1 as MNHNS and CDR2 as SASEGT. The CDR3 extends over 22 amino acids. CDR3 DNA: TGTGCCAGCAGTGAAGCGCCCATTTGGGGGGCTAGCGGGAGGCGCTCCTACAATGAGCAGTTCTTC. Translating gives CASSEAPIWGASGRRSYNEQFF.